This T cell receptor beta chain was sequenced during a study of CD8 T cells in Susac syndrome. Regarding this clonotype: At one end the junction does not follow the germline gene, possibly because of a read error.

Reverse transcription used roughly 0.5 to 1 ug RNA and random hexamers. By means of immunoSEQ multiplex PCR, TCR beta CDR3 spanning 54 Vbeta and 13 Jbeta underwent amplification. Each CDR3 protein gets one entry after TCRdb re-called the immunoSEQ multiplex PCR reads with MiXCR. The sample holds 210,000 or so distinct CDR3 sequences, around 93% seen once. The germline V gene has CDR1 SSHAT and CDR2 FNYEAQ (reference sequence). This CDR3 has 14 residues. Sequencing used CD4+ T cells from PBMCs. The source of this sequence is a human donor with Susac syndrome. The chain is built from TRBV7-7 and TRBJ2-7; a possible D gene is TRBD1 (5 bases). The CDR3 nucleotides are TGTGCTAGCAGCCACGGGCAGGGAAACAACGAGCAGTACTTC. Protein sequence: CASSHGQGNNEQYF.